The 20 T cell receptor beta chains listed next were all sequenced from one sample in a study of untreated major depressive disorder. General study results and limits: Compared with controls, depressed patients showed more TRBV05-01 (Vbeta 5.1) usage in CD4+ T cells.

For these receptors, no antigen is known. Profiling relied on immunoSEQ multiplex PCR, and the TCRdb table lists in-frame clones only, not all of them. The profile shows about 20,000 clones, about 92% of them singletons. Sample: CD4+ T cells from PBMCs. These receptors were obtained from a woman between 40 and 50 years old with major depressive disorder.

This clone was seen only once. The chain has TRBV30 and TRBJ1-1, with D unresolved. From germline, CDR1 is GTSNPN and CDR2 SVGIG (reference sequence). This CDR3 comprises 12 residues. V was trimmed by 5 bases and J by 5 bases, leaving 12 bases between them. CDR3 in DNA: TGTGCCTGGGGAAGGTCTAGTACTGAAGCTTTCTTT. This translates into CAWGRSSTEAFF.

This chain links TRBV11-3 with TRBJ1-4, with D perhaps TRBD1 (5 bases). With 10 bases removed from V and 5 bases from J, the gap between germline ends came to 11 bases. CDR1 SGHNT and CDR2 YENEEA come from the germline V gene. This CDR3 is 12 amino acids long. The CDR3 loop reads CATSGGNEKLFF. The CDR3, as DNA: TGTGCCACCTCCGGGGGAAATGAAAAACTGTTTTTT.

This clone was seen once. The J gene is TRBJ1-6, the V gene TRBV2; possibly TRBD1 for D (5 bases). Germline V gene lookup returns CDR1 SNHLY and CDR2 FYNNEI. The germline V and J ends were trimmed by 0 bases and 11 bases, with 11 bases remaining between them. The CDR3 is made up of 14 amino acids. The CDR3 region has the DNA TGTGCCAGCAGTGAAGCAGGGGCATTGACACCCCTCCACTTT. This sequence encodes CASSEAGALTPLHF.

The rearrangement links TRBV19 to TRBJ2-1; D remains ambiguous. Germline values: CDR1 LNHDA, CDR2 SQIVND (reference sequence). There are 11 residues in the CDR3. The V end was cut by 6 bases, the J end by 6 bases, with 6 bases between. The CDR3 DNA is TGTGCCAGTAGCAACACCAATGAGCAGTTCTTC. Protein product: CASSNTNEQFF.

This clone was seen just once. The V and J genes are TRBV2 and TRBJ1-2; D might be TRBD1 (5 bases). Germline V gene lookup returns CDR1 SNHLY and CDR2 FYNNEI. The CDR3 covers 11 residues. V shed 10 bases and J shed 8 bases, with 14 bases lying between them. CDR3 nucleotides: TGTGCCACCCACCGGGAGGGGGGCTACACCTTC. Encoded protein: CATHREGGYTF.

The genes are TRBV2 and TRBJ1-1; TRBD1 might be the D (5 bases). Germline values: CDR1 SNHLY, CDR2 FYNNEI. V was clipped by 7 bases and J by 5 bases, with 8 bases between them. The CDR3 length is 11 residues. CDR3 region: CASIRVTEAFF. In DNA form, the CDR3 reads TGTGCCAGCATCAGGGTGACTGAAGCTTTCTTT.

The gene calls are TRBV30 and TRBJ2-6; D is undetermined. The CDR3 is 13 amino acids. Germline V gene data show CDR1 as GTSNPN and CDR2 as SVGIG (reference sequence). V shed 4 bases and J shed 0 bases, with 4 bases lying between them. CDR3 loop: CAWKSSGANVLTF. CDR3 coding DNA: TGTGCCTGGAAGAGCTCTGGGGCCAACGTCCTGACTTTC.

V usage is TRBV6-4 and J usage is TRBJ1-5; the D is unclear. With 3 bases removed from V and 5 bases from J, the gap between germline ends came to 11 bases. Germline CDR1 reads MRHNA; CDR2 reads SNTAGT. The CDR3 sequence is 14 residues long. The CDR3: CASSESVGYQPQHF. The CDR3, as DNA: TGTGCCAGCAGTGAGAGTGTAGGGTATCAGCCCCAGCATTTT.

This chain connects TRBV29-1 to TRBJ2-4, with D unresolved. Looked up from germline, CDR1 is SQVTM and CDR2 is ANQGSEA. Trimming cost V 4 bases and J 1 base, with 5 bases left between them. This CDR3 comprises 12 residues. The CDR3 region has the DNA TGCAGCGTTGGGTCGGCCAAAAACATTCAGTACTTC. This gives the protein CSVGSAKNIQYF.

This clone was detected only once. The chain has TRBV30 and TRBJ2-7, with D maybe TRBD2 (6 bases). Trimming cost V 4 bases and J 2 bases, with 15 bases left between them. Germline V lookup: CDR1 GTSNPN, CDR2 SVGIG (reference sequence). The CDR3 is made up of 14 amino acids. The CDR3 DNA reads TGTGCCTGGACTCACGCCGGGGGAACCTACGAGCAGTACTTC. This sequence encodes CAWTHAGGTYEQYF. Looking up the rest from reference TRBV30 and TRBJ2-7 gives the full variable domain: SQTIHQWPATLVQPVGSPLSLECTVEGTSNPNLYWYRQAAGRGLQLLFYSVGIGQISSEVPQNLSASRPQDRQFILSSKKLLLSDSGFYLCAWTHAGGTYEQYFGPGTRLTVT.

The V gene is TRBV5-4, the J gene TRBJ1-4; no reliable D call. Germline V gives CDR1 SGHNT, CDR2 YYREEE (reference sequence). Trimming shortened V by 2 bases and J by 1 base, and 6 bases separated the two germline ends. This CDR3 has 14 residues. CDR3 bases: TGTGCCAGCAGCTTTCCAGGAACTAATGAAAAACTGTTTTTT. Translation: CASSFPGTNEKLFF.

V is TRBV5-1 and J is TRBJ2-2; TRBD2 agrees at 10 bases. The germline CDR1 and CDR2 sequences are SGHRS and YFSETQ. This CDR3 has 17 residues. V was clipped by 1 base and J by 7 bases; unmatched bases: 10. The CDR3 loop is CASSLSSGSFEVGELFF. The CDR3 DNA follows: TGCGCCAGCAGCTTGTCTAGCGGGAGTTTTGAGGTCGGGGAGCTGTTTTTT.

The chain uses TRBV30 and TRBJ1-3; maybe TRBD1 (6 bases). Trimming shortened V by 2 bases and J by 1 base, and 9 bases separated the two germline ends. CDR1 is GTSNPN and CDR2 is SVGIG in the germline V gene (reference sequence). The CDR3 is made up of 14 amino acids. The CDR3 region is CAWSTGRSGNTIYF. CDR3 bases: TGTGCCTGGAGTACAGGGCGGTCTGGAAACACCATATATTTT.

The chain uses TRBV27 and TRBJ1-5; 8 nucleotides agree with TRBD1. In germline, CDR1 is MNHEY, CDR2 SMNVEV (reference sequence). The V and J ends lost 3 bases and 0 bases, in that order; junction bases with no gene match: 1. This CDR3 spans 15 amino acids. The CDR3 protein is CASSFRGRSNQPQHF. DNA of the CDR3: TGTGCCAGCAGTTTCAGGGGGCGTAGCAATCAGCCCCAGCATTTT.

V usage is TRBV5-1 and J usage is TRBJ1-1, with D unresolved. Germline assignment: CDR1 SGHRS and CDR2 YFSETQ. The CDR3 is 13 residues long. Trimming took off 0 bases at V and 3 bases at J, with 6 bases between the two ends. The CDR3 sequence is CASSLAEYTEAFF. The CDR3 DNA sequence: TGCGCCAGCAGCTTGGCTGAGTACACTGAAGCTTTCTTT.

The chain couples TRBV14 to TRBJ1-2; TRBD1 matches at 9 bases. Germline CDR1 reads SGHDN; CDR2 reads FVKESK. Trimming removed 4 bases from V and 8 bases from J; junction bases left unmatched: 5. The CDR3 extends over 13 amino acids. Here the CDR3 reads CASSPRTGEGYTF. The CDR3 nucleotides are TGTGCCAGCAGCCCTCGGACAGGGGAAGGCTACACCTTC.

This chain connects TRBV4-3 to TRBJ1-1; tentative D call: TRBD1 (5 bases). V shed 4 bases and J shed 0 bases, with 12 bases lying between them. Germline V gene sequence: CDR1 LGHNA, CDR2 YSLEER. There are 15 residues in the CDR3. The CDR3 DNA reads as TGCGCCAGCAGCCGGGGGGAGGGGTTGAACACTGAAGCTTTCTTT. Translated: CASSRGEGLNTEAFF.

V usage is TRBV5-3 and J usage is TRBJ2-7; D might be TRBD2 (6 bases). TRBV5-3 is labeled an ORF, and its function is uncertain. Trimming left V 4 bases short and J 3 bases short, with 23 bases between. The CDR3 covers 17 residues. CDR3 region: CARSPGVVKYLHYEQYV. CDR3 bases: TGTGCCAGAAGCCCGGGGGTAGTCAAGTACCTTCACTACGAGCAGTACGTC.

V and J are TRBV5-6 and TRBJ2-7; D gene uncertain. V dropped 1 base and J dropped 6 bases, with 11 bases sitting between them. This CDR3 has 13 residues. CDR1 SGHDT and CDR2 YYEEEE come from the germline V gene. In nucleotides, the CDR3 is TGTGCCAGCAGCTTGTACCTTTTTCGCGAGCAGTACTTC. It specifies CASSLYLFREQYF. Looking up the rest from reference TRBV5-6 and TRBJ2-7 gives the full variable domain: DAGVTQSPTHLIKTRGQQVTLRCSPKSGHDTVSWYQQALGQGPQFIFQYYEEEERQRGNFPDRFSGHQFPNYSSELNVNALLLGDSALYLCASSLYLFREQYFGPGTRLTVT.

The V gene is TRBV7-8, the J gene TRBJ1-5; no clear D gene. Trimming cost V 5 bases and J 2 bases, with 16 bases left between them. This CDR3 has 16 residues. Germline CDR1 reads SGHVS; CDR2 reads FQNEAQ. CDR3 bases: TGTGCCAGCAGCGCGGCGGGCAGCGTGGGCAATCAGCCCCAGCATTTT. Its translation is CASSAAGSVGNQPQHF.